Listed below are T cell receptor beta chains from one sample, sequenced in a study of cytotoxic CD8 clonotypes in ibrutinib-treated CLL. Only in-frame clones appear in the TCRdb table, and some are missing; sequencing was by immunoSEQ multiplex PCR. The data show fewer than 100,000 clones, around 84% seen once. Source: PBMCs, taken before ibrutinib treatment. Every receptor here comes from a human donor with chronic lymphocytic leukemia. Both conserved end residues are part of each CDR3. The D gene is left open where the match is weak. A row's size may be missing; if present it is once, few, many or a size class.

CDR3aa: CASSVGRQGANRNTIYF
CDR3nt: TGTGCCAGCAGCGTAGGTCGACAGGGCGCGAACAGAAACACCATATATTTT
d_gene: TRBD1
abundance: NA
v_gene: TRBV9
j_gene: TRBJ1-3

CDR3aa: CASSSDRNYEQYF
CDR3nt: TGTGCCAGCAGCTCAGACAGAAACTACGAGCAGTACTTC
d_gene: NA
abundance: NA
v_gene: TRBV5-5
j_gene: TRBJ2-7

CDR3aa: CASSPSYNEQFF
CDR3nt: TGCGCCAGCTCGCCCTCCTACAATGAGCAGTTCTTC
d_gene: NA
abundance: NA
v_gene: TRBV5-1
j_gene: TRBJ2-1

CDR3aa: CASSQARDQETQYF
CDR3nt: TGTGCCAGCAGCCAAGCGAGGGACCAAGAGACCCAGTACTTC
d_gene: NA
abundance: NA
v_gene: TRBV14
j_gene: TRBJ2-5

CDR3aa: CATSRAQETQYF
CDR3nt: TGTGCCACCAGCAGAGCTCAAGAGACCCAGTACTTC
d_gene: NA
abundance: NA
v_gene: TRBV15
j_gene: TRBJ2-5

CDR3aa: CASSLNGQGNNEKLFF
CDR3nt: TGTGCCAGCAGCTTAAATGGACAGGGGAATAATGAAAAACTGTTTTTT
d_gene: TRBD1
abundance: once
v_gene: TRBV7-2
j_gene: TRBJ1-4

CDR3aa: CASSLYGDSQETQYF
CDR3nt: TGTGCCAGCAGCTTATACGGCGACTCACAAGAGACCCAGTACTTC
d_gene: NA
abundance: NA
v_gene: TRBV7-8
j_gene: TRBJ2-5

CDR3aa: CASKKGMNTEAFF
CDR3nt: TGTGCCAGCAAAAAAGGGATGAACACTGAAGCTTTCTTT
d_gene: NA
abundance: many
v_gene: TRBV6-1
j_gene: TRBJ1-1

CDR3aa: CASSQATSGPKEQFF
CDR3nt: TGCGCCAGCAGCCAAGCGACTAGCGGGCCAAAAGAGCAGTTCTTC
d_gene: TRBD2
abundance: NA
v_gene: TRBV4-3
j_gene: TRBJ2-1

CDR3aa: CASSLTANSGANVLTF
CDR3nt: TGTGCCAGCAGTTTAACAGCAAACTCTGGGGCCAACGTCCTGACTTTC
d_gene: NA
abundance: NA
v_gene: TRBV7-6
j_gene: TRBJ2-6

CDR3aa: CASSSRGPLTDTQYF
CDR3nt: TGTGCCAGCAGTTCAAGAGGTCCCCTCACAGATACGCAGTATTTT
d_gene: NA
abundance: NA
v_gene: TRBV7-8
j_gene: TRBJ2-3

CDR3aa: CASSLRGAGANNEQFF
CDR3nt: TGTGCCAGCAGCCTACGAGGAGCGGGAGCGAACAATGAGCAGTTCTTC
d_gene: TRBD2
abundance: NA
v_gene: TRBV2
j_gene: TRBJ2-1

CDR3aa: CASSLDLPSYEQYF
CDR3nt: TGCGCCAGCAGCTTGGATCTCCCCTCCTACGAGCAGTACTTC
d_gene: NA
abundance: medium-sized
v_gene: TRBV5-1
j_gene: TRBJ2-7

CDR3aa: CASSNLLTGGSDTQYF
CDR3nt: TGTGCCAGCAGCAACCTCCTGACGGGAGGGTCAGATACGCAGTATTTT
d_gene: NA
abundance: NA
v_gene: TRBV21-1
j_gene: TRBJ2-3

CDR3aa: CASSGQTGGRALEEQYF
CDR3nt: TGTGCCAGCAGCGGCCAGACGGGCGGGAGGGCCCTCGAGGAGCAGTACTTC
d_gene: TRBD2
abundance: NA
v_gene: TRBV7-8
j_gene: TRBJ2-7

CDR3aa: CASSSGQGWFSGYGYTF
CDR3nt: TGTGCCAGCAGCTCCGGACAGGGCTGGTTCAGTGGCTATGGCTACACCTTC
d_gene: TRBD1
abundance: NA
v_gene: TRBV11-3
j_gene: TRBJ1-2

CDR3aa: CASSYSAPLTDTQYF
CDR3nt: TGTGCCAGCAGTTACTCAGCCCCCCTCACAGATACGCAGTATTTT
d_gene: NA
abundance: NA
v_gene: TRBV6-5
j_gene: TRBJ2-3

CDR3aa: CASSAGGGTGLPYEQYF
CDR3nt: TGTGCCAGCAGCGCAGGGGGGGGAACAGGGTTGCCCTACGAGCAGTACTTC
d_gene: NA
abundance: NA
v_gene: TRBV9
j_gene: TRBJ2-7

CDR3aa: CASSRDSYEQYF
CDR3nt: TGCGCCAGCAGCCGGGACAGCTACGAGCAGTACTTC
d_gene: TRBD1
abundance: NA
v_gene: TRBV5-1
j_gene: TRBJ2-7

CDR3aa: CSVESVRAPGKSITF
CDR3nt: TGCAGCGTTGAATCAGTTAGGGCGCCGGGAAAGTCGATCACCTTC
d_gene: NA
abundance: once
v_gene: TRBV29-1
j_gene: TRBJ1-2

CDR3aa: CASSLSGTRTNEQFF
CDR3nt: TGTGCCAGCAGCTTATCCGGGACTAGAACCAATGAGCAGTTCTTC
d_gene: TRBD2
abundance: NA
v_gene: TRBV7-9
j_gene: TRBJ2-1

CDR3aa: CASRRDRGGGTQYF
CDR3nt: TGTGCCAGCAGGAGGGACAGGGGTGGTGGTACGCAGTATTTT
d_gene: TRBD1
abundance: few
v_gene: TRBV6-1
j_gene: TRBJ2-3

CDR3aa: CASRVRTGEQYF
CDR3nt: TGCGCCAGCAGGGTTAGGACAGGCGAGCAGTACTTC
d_gene: TRBD1
abundance: once
v_gene: TRBV5-1
j_gene: TRBJ2-7

CDR3aa: CASSVGASGSYYTGELFF
CDR3nt: TGTGCCAGCAGCGTAGGGGCTAGCGGGAGTTATTACACCGGGGAGCTGTTTTTT
d_gene: TRBD2
abundance: NA
v_gene: TRBV9
j_gene: TRBJ2-2

CDR3aa: CASSPLGQIMNTEAFF
CDR3nt: TGCGCCAGCAGCCCACTGGGACAAATTATGAACACTGAAGCTTTCTTT
d_gene: NA
abundance: NA
v_gene: TRBV5-1
j_gene: TRBJ1-1

CDR3aa: CASSGGLSYEQYF
CDR3nt: TGCGCCAGCAGCGGGGGGCTATCCTACGAGCAGTACTTC
d_gene: NA
abundance: few
v_gene: TRBV5-1
j_gene: TRBJ2-7

CDR3aa: CASSVDSAYGYTF
CDR3nt: TGTGCCAGCAGCGTAGACAGCGCCTATGGCTACACCTTC
d_gene: NA
abundance: few
v_gene: TRBV9
j_gene: TRBJ1-2

CDR3aa: CASSLRGSYGRGYGYTF
CDR3nt: TGTGCCAGCAGCTTACGAGGTTCTTACGGGCGTGGGTATGGCTACACCTTC
d_gene: NA
abundance: NA
v_gene: TRBV5-4
j_gene: TRBJ1-2

CDR3aa: CAWRVGGPSSYNEQFF
CDR3nt: TGTGCCTGGAGAGTTGGGGGCCCGAGCTCCTACAATGAGCAGTTCTTC
d_gene: NA
abundance: NA
v_gene: TRBV30
j_gene: TRBJ2-1

CDR3aa: CASSTAGGGKETQYF
CDR3nt: TGTGCCAGCAGTACAGCGGGAGGCGGGAAAGAGACCCAGTACTTC
d_gene: TRBD2
abundance: NA
v_gene: TRBV28
j_gene: TRBJ2-5

CDR3aa: CSAPRQGHAEAFF
CDR3nt: TGCAGCGCCCCGAGACAGGGGCATGCTGAAGCTTTCTTT
d_gene: TRBD1
abundance: NA
v_gene: TRBV29-1
j_gene: TRBJ1-1

CDR3aa: CASSIRGWAARSGNTIYF
CDR3nt: TGTGCCAGCAGCATACGGGGTTGGGCAGCCCGCTCTGGAAACACCATATATTTT
d_gene: NA
abundance: once
v_gene: TRBV27
j_gene: TRBJ1-3

CDR3aa: CASSFNDGINEKLFF
CDR3nt: TGTGCCAGCAGCTTCAACGACGGGATAAATGAAAAACTGTTTTTT
d_gene: NA
abundance: NA
v_gene: TRBV7-9
j_gene: TRBJ1-4

CDR3aa: CASRQENGGYTF
CDR3nt: TGCGCCAGCCGGCAGGAGAACGGGGGCTACACCTTC
d_gene: NA
abundance: NA
v_gene: TRBV5-1
j_gene: TRBJ1-2

CDR3aa: CASSQDSPGIGGYTF
CDR3nt: TGCGCCAGCAGCCAAGATAGTCCGGGAATCGGTGGCTACACCTTC
d_gene: NA
abundance: NA
v_gene: TRBV4-3
j_gene: TRBJ1-2

CDR3aa: CASSYGRGSYEQYF
CDR3nt: TGTGCCAGCAGTTACGGCAGGGGATCCTACGAGCAGTACTTC
d_gene: NA
abundance: few
v_gene: TRBV6-5
j_gene: TRBJ2-7

CDR3aa: CASSTGYNEQFF
CDR3nt: TGTGCCAGCAGTACGGGCTACAATGAGCAGTTCTTC
d_gene: NA
abundance: NA
v_gene: TRBV9
j_gene: TRBJ2-1

CDR3aa: CASGETAMNTEAFF
CDR3nt: TGTGCCAGCGGTGAAACAGCTATGAACACTGAAGCTTTCTTT
d_gene: NA
abundance: NA
v_gene: TRBV11-3
j_gene: TRBJ1-1

CDR3aa: CAWDGASPYNEQFF
CDR3nt: TGTGCCTGGGACGGGGCTAGCCCTTACAATGAGCAGTTCTTC
d_gene: NA
abundance: NA
v_gene: TRBV30
j_gene: TRBJ2-1

CDR3aa: CASSQRPGGTEAFF
CDR3nt: TGTGCCAGCAGCCAGAGACCAGGGGGCACTGAAGCTTTCTTT
d_gene: TRBD1
abundance: NA
v_gene: TRBV7-3
j_gene: TRBJ1-1

CDR3aa: CASSLTGVEEPQHF
CDR3nt: TGTGCCAGCAGCTTAACAGGGGTGGAGGAGCCCCAGCATTTT
d_gene: TRBD1
abundance: NA
v_gene: TRBV7-2
j_gene: TRBJ1-5

CDR3aa: CASSIGGGHGYTF
CDR3nt: TGTGCCAGTAGTATAGGCGGGGGGCATGGCTACACCTTC
d_gene: NA
abundance: NA
v_gene: TRBV19
j_gene: TRBJ1-2

CDR3aa: CASKVVSSGRYYEQFF
CDR3nt: TGCGCCAGCAAGGTCGTATCTAGCGGGAGATACTATGAGCAGTTCTTC
d_gene: TRBD2
abundance: once
v_gene: TRBV5-1
j_gene: TRBJ2-1

CDR3aa: CASRKRSNTGELFF
CDR3nt: TGTGCCAGCAGGAAAAGATCGAACACCGGGGAGCTGTTTTTT
d_gene: NA
abundance: NA
v_gene: TRBV6-5
j_gene: TRBJ2-2

CDR3aa: CASSPLAGGFLKADTQYF
CDR3nt: TGTGCCAGCAGCCCCCTTGCGGGAGGTTTTTTAAAGGCAGATACGCAGTATTTT
d_gene: TRBD2
abundance: NA
v_gene: TRBV7-2
j_gene: TRBJ2-3